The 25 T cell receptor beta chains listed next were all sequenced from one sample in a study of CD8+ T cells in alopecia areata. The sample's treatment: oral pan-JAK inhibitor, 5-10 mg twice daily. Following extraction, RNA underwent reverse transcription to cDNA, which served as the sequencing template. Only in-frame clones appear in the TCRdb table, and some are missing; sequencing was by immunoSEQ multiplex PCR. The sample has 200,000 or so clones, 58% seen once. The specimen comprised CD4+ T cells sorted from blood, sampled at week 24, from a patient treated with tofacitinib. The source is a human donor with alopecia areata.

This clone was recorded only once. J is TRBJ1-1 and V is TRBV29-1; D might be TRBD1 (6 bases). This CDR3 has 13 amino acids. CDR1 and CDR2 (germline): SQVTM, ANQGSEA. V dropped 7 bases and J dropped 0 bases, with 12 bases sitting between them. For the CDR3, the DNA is TGCAGCGCAAAGACAGGATTGAACACTGAAGCTTTCTTT. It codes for CSAKTGLNTEAFF.

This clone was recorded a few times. The CDR3 protein is CASSVEGGQPQHF. The CDR3 DNA sequence: TGTGCCAGCAGCGTAGAGGGGGGTCAGCCCCAGCATTTT. The chain recombines TRBV9 with TRBJ1-5; a possible D gene is TRBD1 (6 bases). The CDR3 length is 13 residues. Trimming removed 0 bases at V and 6 bases at J, with 7 bases between. Germline CDR1 is SGDLS and CDR2 is YYNGEE.

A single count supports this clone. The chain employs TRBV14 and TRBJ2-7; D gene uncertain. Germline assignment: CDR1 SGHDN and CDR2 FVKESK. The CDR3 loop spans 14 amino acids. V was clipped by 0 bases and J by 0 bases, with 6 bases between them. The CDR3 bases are TGTGCCAGCAGCCAAGATGCGTTCTCCTACGAGCAGTACTTC. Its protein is CASSQDAFSYEQYF.

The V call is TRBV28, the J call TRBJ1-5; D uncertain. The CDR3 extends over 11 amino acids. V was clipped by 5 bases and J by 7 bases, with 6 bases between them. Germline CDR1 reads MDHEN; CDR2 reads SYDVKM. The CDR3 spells CASSIEQPQHF. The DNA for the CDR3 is TGTGCCAGCAGTATCGAGCAGCCCCAGCATTTT.

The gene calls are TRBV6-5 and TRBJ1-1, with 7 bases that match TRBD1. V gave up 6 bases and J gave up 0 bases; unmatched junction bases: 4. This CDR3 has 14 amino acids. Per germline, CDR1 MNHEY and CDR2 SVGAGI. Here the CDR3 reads CASSLGGMNTEAFF. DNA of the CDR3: TGTGCCAGCAGCCTAGGGGGCATGAACACTGAAGCTTTCTTT.

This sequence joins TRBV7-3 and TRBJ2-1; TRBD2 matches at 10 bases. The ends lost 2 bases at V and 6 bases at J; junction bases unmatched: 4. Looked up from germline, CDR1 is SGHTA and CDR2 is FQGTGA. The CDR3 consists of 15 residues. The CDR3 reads CASSLGTSESNEQFF. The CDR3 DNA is TGTGCCAGCAGCTTAGGGACTAGCGAATCCAATGAGCAGTTCTTC.

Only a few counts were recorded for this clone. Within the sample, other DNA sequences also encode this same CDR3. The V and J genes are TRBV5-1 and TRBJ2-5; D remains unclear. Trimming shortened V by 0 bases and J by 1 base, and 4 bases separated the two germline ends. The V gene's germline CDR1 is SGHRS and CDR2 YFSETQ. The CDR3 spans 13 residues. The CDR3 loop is CASSLGGQETQYF. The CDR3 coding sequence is TGCGCCAGCAGCTTGGGTGGCCAAGAGACCCAGTACTTC.

CDR3 sequence reads: CASSARGSFSSYEQYF. CDR3 bases: TGTGCCAGCAGCGCCAGGGGTTCATTCAGCTCCTACGAGCAGTACTTC. The chain joins TRBV9 to TRBJ2-7; TRBD1 is a possible D gene (6 bases). The length of the CDR3 is 16 residues. Germline CDR1 and CDR2: SGDLS and YYNGEE. Trimming removed 3 bases at V and 0 bases at J, with 16 bases between.

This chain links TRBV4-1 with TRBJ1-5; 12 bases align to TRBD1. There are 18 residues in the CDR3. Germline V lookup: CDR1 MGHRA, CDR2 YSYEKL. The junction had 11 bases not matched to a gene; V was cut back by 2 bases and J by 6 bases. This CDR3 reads CASSQIKGTGGVGQPQHF. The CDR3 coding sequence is TGCGCCAGCAGCCAAATTAAGGGGACAGGGGGCGTAGGTCAGCCCCAGCATTTT.

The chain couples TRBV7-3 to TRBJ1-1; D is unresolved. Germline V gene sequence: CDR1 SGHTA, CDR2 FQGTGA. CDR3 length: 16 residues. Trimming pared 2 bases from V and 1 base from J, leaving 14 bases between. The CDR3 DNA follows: TGTGCCAGCAGCTTACGTCAGAGAAGAGAGAACACTGAAGCTTTCTTT. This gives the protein CASSLRQRRENTEAFF.

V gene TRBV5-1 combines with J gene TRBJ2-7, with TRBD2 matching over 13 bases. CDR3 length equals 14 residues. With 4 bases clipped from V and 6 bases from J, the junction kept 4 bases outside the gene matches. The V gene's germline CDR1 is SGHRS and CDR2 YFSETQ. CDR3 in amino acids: CASSQGLAGSEQYF. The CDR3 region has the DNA TGCGCCAGCAGCCAGGGACTAGCGGGATCCGAGCAGTACTTC.

This CDR3 reads CASSLGLAENTGELFF. The CDR3 region has the DNA TGCGCCAGCAGCTTGGGACTAGCGGAGAACACCGGGGAGCTGTTTTTT. V gene TRBV5-1 combines with J gene TRBJ2-2; TRBD2 matches at 9 bases. Germline trimming cut 0 bases from V and 1 base from J; bases unmatched to any gene: 1. Germline V gene lookup returns CDR1 SGHRS and CDR2 YFSETQ. The CDR3 covers 16 residues.

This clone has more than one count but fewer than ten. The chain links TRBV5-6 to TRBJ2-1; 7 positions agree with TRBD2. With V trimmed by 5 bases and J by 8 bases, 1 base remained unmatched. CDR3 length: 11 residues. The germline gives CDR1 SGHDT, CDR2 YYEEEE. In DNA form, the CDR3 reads TGTGCCAGCAGGCGGGAGTATGAGCAGTTCTTC. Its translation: CASRREYEQFF. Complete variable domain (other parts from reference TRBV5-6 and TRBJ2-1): DAGVTQSPTHLIKTRGQQVTLRCSPKSGHDTVSWYQQALGQGPQFIFQYYEEEERQRGNFPDRFSGHQFPNYSSELNVNALLLGDSALYLCASRREYEQFFGPGTRLTVL.

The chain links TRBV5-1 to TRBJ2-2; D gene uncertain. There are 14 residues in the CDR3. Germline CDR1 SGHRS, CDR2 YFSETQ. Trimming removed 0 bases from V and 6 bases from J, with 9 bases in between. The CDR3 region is CASSLVFVSGELFF. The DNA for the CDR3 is TGCGCCAGCAGCTTGGTATTTGTGTCCGGGGAGCTGTTTTTT.

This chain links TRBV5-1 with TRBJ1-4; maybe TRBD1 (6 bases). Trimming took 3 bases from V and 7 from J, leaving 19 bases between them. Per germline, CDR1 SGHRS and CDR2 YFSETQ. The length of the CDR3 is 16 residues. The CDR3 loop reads CASSWTADTVGEKLFF. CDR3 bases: TGCGCCAGCAGCTGGACAGCAGATACGGTCGGTGAAAAACTGTTTTTT.

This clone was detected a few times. The CDR3, as DNA: TGTGCCAGCAGTTCTGGACTAGGCGATGAGCAGTTCTTC. This codes for CASSSGLGDEQFF. The rearrangement joins TRBV6-6 to TRBJ2-1; 7 nucleotides align to TRBD2. CDR1 MNHNY and CDR2 SVGAGI come from the germline V gene (reference sequence). V lost 4 bases and J lost 8; bases outside the gene matches: 5. The length of the CDR3 is 13 residues.

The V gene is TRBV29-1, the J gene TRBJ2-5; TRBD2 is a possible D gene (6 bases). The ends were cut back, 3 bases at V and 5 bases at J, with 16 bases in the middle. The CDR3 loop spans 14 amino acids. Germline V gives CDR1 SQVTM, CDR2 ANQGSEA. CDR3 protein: CSVDLEGGRETQYF. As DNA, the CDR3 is TGCAGCGTTGATTTGGAGGGTGGGAGGGAGACCCAGTACTTC. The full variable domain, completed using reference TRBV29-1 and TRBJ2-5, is SAVISQKPSRDICQRGTSLTIQCQVDSQVTMMFWYRQQPGQSLTLIATANQGSEATYESGFVIDKFPISRPNLTFSTLTVSNMSPEDSSIYLCSVDLEGGRETQYFGPGTRLLVL.

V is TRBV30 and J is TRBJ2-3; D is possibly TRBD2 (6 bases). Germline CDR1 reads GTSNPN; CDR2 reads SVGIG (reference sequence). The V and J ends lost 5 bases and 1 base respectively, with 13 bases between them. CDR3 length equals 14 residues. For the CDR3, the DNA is TGTGCCTGGGACCAAAGGAGGGGCACAGATACGCAGTATTTT. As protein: CAWDQRRGTDTQYF.

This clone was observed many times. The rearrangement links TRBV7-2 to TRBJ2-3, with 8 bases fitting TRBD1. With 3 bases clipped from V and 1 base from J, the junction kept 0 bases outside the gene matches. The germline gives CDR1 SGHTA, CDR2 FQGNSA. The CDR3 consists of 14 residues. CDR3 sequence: CASSLTGGTDTQYF. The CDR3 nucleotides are TGTGCCAGCAGCTTGACAGGGGGCACAGATACGCAGTATTTT.

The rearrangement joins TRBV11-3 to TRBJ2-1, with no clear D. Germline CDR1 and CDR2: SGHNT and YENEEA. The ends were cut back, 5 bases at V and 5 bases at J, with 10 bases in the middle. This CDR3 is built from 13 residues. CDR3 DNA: TGTGCCAGCAGCATCGGGCCGGACAATGAGCAGTTCTTC. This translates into CASSIGPDNEQFF.

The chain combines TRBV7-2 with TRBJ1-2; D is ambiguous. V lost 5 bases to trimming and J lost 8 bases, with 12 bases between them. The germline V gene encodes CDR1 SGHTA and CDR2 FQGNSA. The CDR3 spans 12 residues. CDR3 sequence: CASSPPGLGYTF. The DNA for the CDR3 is TGTGCCAGCAGCCCCCCGGGGTTAGGCTACACCTTC.

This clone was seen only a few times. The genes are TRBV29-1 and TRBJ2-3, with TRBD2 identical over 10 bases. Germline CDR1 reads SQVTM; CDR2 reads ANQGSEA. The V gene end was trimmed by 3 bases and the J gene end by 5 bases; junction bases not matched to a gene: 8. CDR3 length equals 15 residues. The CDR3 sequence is CSVDSSGRAEDTQYF. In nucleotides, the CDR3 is TGCAGCGTTGATTCGAGCGGGAGGGCCGAAGATACGCAGTATTTT.

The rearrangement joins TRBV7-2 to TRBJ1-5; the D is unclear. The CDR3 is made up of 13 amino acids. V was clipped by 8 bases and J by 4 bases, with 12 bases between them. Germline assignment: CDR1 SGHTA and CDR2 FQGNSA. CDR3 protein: CASSISGNQPQHF. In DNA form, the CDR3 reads TGTGCCAGCTCGATATCGGGGAATCAGCCCCAGCATTTT.

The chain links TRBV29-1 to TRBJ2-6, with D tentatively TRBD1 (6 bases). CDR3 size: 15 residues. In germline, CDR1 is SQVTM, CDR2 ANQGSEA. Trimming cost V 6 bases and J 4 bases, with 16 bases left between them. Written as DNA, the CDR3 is TGCAGCGTGGGTACCCTGGGGGCCGGGGCCAACGTCCTGACTTTC. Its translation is CSVGTLGAGANVLTF.

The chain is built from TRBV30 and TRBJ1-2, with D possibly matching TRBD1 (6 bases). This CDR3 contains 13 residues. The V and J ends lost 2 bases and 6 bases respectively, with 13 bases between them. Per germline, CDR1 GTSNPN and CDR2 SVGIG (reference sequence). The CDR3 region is CAWSQAGDDGYTF. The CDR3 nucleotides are TGTGCCTGGAGTCAGGCAGGGGATGATGGCTACACCTTC.